A selection of T cell receptor beta chains follows, all from one sample in a study of T-cell reconstitution after alpha-beta-depleted transplantation in children. TCRdb reprocessed the PCR reads via MiXCR and lists one record per CDR3 protein. The sample lists about 200,000 distinct CDR3 sequences; about 7% were seen once. Source: PBMCs, taken before TCRalphabeta/CD19-depleted stem cell transplant. These TCRs come from a boy aged 2-9 years with acute lymphoblastic leukemia, due to receive a stem cell transplant. CDR3s include the opening cysteine and the closing phenylalanine or tryptophan. The order of the fields is CDR3 length, V gene, J gene, CDR3 protein.

>16|TRBV4-3|TRBJ2-1
CASSLMGGTSYNEQFF
>18|TRBV4-2|TRBJ2-3
CASSQGLAGGPSTDTQYF
>15|TRBV28|TRBJ2-7
CASSIPGQGVNEQYF
>17|TRBV6-2/TRBV6-3|TRBJ1-5
CASSYSSGAGGNQPQHF
>16|TRBV7-6|TRBJ2-4
CASSPGLTLAKNIQYF
>16|TRBV11-2|TRBJ2-5
CASSSRLAGVGETQYF
>16|TRBV29-1|TRBJ2-5
CSVSDPWDDTQETQYF
>14|TRBV20-1|TRBJ2-7
CSPRRDGSSYEQYF
>14|TRBV12-3/TRBV12-4|TRBJ1-1
CASSLQDRVSEAFF
>13|TRBV6-2/TRBV6-3|TRBJ2-2
CASSLRDTGELFF
>15|TRBV7-2|TRBJ2-7
CASSLGTGVAYEQYF
>18|TRBV4-2|TRBJ2-1
CASSQGRGTRDHRSEQFF
>14|TRBV12-3/TRBV12-4|TRBJ2-5
CASSDMEGKETQYF
>17|TRBV7-9|TRBJ2-4
CASSHWGGTLAKNIQYF
>15|TRBV28|TRBJ2-7
CASTSWGGYWGEQYF
>14|TRBV7-8|TRBJ2-7
CASSADRVNYEQYF
>17|TRBV28|TRBJ2-1
CASSLSQGVRQGDEQFF
>15|TRBV15|TRBJ2-1
CATSPRTRYGNEQFF
>14|TRBV29-1|TRBJ2-5
CSVEPFSGGRDQYF
>14|TRBV4-3|TRBJ2-1
CASSREDVYNEQFF
>15|TRBV25-1|TRBJ2-3
CASSDHTRDTDTQYF
>17|TRBV12-3/TRBV12-4|TRBJ1-5
CASSLQGALVGNQPQHF
>14|TRBV7-9|TRBJ1-1
CSSSQEWGNTEAFF
>13|TRBV12-3/TRBV12-4|TRBJ1-2
CASSVTGDLGYTF
>14|TRBV5-1|TRBJ2-3
CASSAVYSTDTQYF
>14|TRBV10-3|TRBJ2-1
CAISAGTSGNEQFF
>14|TRBV7-2|TRBJ2-4
CASSYYRERNIQYF
>14|TRBV29-1|TRBJ1-1
CSVARVNMNTEAFF
>12|TRBV29-1|TRBJ2-2
CSVAQGAGELFF
>15|TRBV28|TRBJ1-1
CASSLTMPMGTEAFF
>14|TRBV7-2|TRBJ2-6
CASSYDSGANVLTF
>18|TRBV11-2|TRBJ2-1
CASSSWGAAGGLGNEQFF
>14|TRBV6-5|TRBJ2-7
CASSPGTGFNEQYF
>15|TRBV28|TRBJ1-5
CASSFIDRANQPQHF
>14|TRBV11-2|TRBJ1-4
CASSSTLGLEKLFF
>14|TRBV7-2|TRBJ2-7
CASSLATGVYEQYF
>16|TRBV5-1|TRBJ2-7
CASSLAFAGISYEQYF
>15|TRBV28|TRBJ2-7
CASRSMGPNGYEQYF
>15|TRBV7-2|TRBJ1-5
CASSLVRGGNQPQHF
>14|TRBV3-1|TRBJ1-2
CASSQIQGSEGYTF
>12|TRBV4-3|TRBJ1-2
CASSPGGRGYTF
>12|TRBV29-1|TRBJ2-4
CSAETDSGIQYF
>15|TRBV7-2|TRBJ2-4
CASSLENRVGDIQYF
>14|TRBV5-6|TRBJ1-3
CASSVRGPGNTIYF
>15|TRBV5-1|TRBJ2-7
CASSLNPTISYEQYF
>15|TRBV5-6|TRBJ1-1
CASSLEDRTNTEAFF
>19|TRBV29-1|TRBJ2-1
CSVEHSLWTSGSHGDEQFF
>14|TRBV5-1|TRBJ2-7
CASRRQGQWGEQYF
>13|TRBV28|TRBJ1-2
CASSWQGEGGYTF
>13|TRBV12-3/TRBV12-4|TRBJ2-2
CASIRSGTGELFF
>15|TRBV7-2|TRBJ1-1
CASSTSGGLNTEAFF
>16|TRBV7-9|TRBJ1-1
CASSRPMGGANTEAFF
>15|TRBV28|TRBJ2-1
CASSLLGGRFNEQFF
>20|TRBV5-6|TRBJ2-1
CASSLFSGPKTDRHRNEQFF
>16|TRBV7-2|TRBJ2-3
CASSPRDRALADTQYF